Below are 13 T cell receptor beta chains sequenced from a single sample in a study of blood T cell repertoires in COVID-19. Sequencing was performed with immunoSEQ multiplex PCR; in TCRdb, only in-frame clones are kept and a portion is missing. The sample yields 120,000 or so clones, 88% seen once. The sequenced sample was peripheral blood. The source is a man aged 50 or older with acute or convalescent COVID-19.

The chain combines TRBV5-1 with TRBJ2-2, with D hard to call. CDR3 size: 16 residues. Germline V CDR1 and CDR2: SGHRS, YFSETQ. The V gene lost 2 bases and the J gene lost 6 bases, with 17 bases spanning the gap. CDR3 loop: CASSLLRRSVAGELFF. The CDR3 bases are TGCGCCAGCAGCTTATTACGGCGGAGCGTCGCCGGGGAGCTGTTTTTT.

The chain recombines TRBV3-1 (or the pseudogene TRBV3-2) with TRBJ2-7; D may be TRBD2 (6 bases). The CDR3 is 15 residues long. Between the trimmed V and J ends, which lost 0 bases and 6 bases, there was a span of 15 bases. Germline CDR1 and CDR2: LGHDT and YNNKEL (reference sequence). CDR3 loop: CASSQDVGTEGEQYF. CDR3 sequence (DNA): TGTGCCAGCAGCCAAGATGTCGGGACTGAGGGCGAGCAGTACTTC.

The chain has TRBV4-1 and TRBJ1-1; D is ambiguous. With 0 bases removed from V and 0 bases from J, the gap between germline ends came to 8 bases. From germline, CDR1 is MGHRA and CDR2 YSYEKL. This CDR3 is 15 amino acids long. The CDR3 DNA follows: TGCGCCAGCAGCCAAGACAGGAACATGAACACTGAAGCTTTCTTT. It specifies CASSQDRNMNTEAFF.

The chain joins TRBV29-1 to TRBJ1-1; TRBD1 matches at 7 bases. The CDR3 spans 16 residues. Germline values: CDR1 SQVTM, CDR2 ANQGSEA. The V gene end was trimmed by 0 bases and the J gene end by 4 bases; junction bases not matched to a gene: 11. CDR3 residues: CSVEDNDRVRCTEAFF. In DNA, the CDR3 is TGCAGCGTTGAAGATAATGACAGGGTGCGGTGCACTGAAGCTTTCTTT.

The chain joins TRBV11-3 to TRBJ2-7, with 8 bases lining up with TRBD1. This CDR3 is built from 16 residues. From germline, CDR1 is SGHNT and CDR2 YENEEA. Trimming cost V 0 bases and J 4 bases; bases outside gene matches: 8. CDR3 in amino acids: CASSLDPGTGLYEQYF. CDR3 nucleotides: TGTGCCAGCAGCTTAGATCCCGGGACAGGCCTGTACGAGCAGTACTTC.

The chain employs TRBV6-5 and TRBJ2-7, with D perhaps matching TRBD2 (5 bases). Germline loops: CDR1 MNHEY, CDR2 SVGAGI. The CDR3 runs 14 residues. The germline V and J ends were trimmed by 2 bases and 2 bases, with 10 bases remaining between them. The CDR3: CASSYDEGTYEQYF. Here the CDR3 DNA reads TGTGCCAGCAGTTACGACGAGGGTACCTACGAGCAGTACTTC.

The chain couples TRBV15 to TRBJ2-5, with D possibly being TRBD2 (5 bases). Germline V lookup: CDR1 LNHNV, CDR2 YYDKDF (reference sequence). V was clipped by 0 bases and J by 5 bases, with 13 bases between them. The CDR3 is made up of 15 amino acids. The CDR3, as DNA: TGTGCCACCAGCAGAGATCGAGGGAATCGGGAGACCCAGTACTTC. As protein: CATSRDRGNRETQYF.

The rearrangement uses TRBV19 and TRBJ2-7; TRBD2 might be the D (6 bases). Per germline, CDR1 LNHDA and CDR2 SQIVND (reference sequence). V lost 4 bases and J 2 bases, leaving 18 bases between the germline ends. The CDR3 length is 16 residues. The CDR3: CASSTLSGSSPYEQYF. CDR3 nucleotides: TGTGCCAGTAGTACACTGAGCGGGTCTTCCCCCTACGAGCAGTACTTC.

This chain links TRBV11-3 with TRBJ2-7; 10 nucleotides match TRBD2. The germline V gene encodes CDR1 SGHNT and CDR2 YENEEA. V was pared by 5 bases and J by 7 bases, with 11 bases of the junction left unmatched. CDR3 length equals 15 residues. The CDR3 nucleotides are TGTGCCAGCAGCAAGGGACTAGCGTTCTCCGGGGAGCAGTACTTC. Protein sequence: CASSKGLAFSGEQYF.

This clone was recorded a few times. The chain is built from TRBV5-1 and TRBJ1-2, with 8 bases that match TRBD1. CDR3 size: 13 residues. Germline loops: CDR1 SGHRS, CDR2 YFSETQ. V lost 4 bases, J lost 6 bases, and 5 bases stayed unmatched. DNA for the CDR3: TGCGCCAGCAGCCCTTGGACAGGGAATGGCTACACCTTC. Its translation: CASSPWTGNGYTF.

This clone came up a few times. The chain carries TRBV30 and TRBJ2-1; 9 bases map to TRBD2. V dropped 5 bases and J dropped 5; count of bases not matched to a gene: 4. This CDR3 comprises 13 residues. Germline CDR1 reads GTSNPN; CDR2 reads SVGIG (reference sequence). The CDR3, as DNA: TGTGCCTGGGCTAGCGGGGACGACAATGAGCAGTTCTTC. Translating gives CAWASGDDNEQFF.

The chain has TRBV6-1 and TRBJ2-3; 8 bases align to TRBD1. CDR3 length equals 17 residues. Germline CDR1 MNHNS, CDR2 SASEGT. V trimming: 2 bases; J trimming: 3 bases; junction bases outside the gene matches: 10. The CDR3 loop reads CASSEPVFGQGTDTQYF. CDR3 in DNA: TGTGCCAGCAGTGAACCGGTGTTTGGACAGGGAACAGATACGCAGTATTTT.

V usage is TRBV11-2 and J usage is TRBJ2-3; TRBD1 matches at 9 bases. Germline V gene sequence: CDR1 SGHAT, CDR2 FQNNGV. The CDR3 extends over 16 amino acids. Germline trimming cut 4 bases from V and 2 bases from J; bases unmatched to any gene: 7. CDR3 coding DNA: TGTGCCAGCAGCTCCAACAGGGGGCTCACCACAGATACGCAGTATTTT. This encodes CASSSNRGLTTDTQYF.